Included here is one TCR beta chain sequence, with context. Clones were sequenced by immunoSEQ multiplex PCR, and TCRdb holds only the in-frame ones, with some missing. The sample has some 200,000 clones; 86% are singletons. The V gene lost 6 bases and the J gene lost 4 bases, with 13 bases spanning the gap. Germline CDR1 reads SGHNT; CDR2 reads YYREEE (reference sequence). This CDR3 is 14 amino acids long. The sample comes from a study of cytomegalovirus exposure and HLA in healthy donors. This sequence joins TRBV5-4 and TRBJ2-2, with TRBD2 as a possible D gene (6 bases). The TCR comes from a man younger than 40 in good health and CMV-seropositive. The sample taken for sequencing was PBMCs. The CDR3 DNA reads as TGTGCCAGCACCAACCGGGACTTCACCGGGGAGCTGTTTTTT. It specifies CASTNRDFTGELFF.